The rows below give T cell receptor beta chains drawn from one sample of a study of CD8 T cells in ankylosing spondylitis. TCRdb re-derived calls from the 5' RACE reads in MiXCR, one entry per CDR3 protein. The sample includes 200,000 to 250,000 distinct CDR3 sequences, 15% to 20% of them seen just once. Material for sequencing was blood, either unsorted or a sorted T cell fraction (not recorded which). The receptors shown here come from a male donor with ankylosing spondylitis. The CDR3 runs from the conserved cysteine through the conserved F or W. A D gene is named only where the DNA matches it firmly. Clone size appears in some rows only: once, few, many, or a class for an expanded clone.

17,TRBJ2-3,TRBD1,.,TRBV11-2,CASSPGGRDSLTDTQYF,TGTGCCAGCAGCCCAGGCGGTAGGGACAGTCTCACAGATACGCAGTATTTT
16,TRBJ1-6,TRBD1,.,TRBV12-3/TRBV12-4,CASSLGRDRVNSPLHF,TGTGCCAGCAGTTTGGGCCGGGACAGGGTAAATTCACCCCTCCACTTT
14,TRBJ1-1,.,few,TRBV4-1,CASSQESGPAGAFF,TGCGCCAGCAGCCAAGAATCCGGTCCAGCTGGCGCTTTCTTT
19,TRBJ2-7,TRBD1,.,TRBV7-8,CASSQPNRGLPGQGDEQYF,TGTGCCAGCAGCCAGCCGAACAGGGGGTTACCGGGGCAAGGCGACGAGCAGTACTTC
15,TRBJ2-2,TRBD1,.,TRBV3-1,CASSLRDREDGELFF,TGTGCCAGCAGCCTTCGGGACAGGGAAGACGGGGAGCTGTTTTTT
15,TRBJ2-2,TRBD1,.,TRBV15,CATSRDRDNTGELFF,TGTGCCACCAGCCGGGACAGGGACAACACCGGGGAGCTGTTTTTT
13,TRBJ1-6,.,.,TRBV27,CASKQTGNSPLHF,TGTGCCAGCAAACAGACAGGCAATTCACCCCTCCACTTT
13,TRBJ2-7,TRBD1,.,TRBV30,CAWRDRTNYEQYF,TGTGCCTGGAGGGACAGGACCAACTACGAGCAGTACTTC
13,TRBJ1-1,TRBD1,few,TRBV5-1,CASSEPTGNEAFF,TGCGCCAGCAGCGAGCCGACAGGGAACGAAGCTTTCTTT
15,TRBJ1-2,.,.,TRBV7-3,CASSLYAGKDYGYTF,TGTGCCAGCAGCTTATATGCGGGGAAGGACTATGGCTACACCTTC
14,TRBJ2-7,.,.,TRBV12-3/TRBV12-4,CASSFLEGGNEQYF,TGTGCCAGCAGTTTCCTGGAGGGGGGAAACGAGCAGTACTTC
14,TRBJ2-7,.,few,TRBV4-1,CASSQDNYSYEQYF,TGCGCCAGCAGCCAAGATAACTACTCCTACGAGCAGTACTTC
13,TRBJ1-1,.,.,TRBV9,CASSVGSGTEAFF,TGTGCCAGCAGCGTAGGGTCCGGCACTGAAGCTTTCTTT
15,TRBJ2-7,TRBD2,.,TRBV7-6,CASSPGTIGTYEQYF,TGTGCCAGCAGCCCAGGGACTATTGGAACCTACGAGCAGTACTTC
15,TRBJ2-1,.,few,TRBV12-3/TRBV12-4,CASRYPLAISDEQFF,TGTGCCAGCAGGTACCCTCTAGCGATTTCGGATGAGCAGTTCTTC
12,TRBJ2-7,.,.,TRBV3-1,CASSHSGNEQYF,TGTGCCAGCAGCCATTCAGGGAACGAGCAGTACTTC
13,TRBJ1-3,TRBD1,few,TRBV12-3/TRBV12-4,CASSTTGENTIYF,TGTGCCAGCAGTACAACAGGGGAAAACACCATATATTTT
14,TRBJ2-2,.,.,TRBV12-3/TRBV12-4,CASTLLAYTGELFF,TGTGCCAGCACCCTCCTAGCGTACACCGGGGAGCTGTTTTTT
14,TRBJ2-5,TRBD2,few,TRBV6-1,CASTGGRASETQYF,TGTGCCAGCACGGGCGGGAGGGCGTCAGAGACCCAGTACTTC
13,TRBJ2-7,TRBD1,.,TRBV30,CALGTGSFHEQYF,TGTGCCCTAGGGACAGGGTCTTTCCACGAGCAGTACTTC
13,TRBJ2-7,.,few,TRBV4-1,CASSQEQGYEQYF,TGCGCCAGCAGCCAAGAACAGGGCTACGAGCAGTACTTC
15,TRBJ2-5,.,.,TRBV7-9,CASSLAELGMETQYF,TGTGCCAGCAGCTTAGCGGAACTAGGGATGGAGACCCAGTACTTC
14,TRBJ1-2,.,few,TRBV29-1,CSVESSGLSIGYTF,TGCAGCGTTGAATCGTCAGGGTTGTCTATTGGCTACACCTTC
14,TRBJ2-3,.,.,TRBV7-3,CASSFTGLGDTQYF,TGTGCCAGCAGCTTCACAGGGCTGGGCGATACGCAGTATTTT
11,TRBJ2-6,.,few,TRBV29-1,CSVLGANVLTF,TGCAGCGTTCTTGGGGCCAACGTCCTGACTTTC
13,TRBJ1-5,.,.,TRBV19,CASSIVSGQPQHF,TGTGCCAGTAGTATAGTGAGTGGGCAGCCCCAGCATTTT
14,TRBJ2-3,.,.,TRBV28,CASSPSQGTDTQYF,TGTGCCAGCAGCCCATCACAGGGCACAGATACGCAGTATTTT
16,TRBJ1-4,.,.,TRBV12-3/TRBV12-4,CASSFGQGATNEKLFF,TGTGCCAGCAGTTTTGGGCAGGGCGCAACTAATGAAAAACTGTTTTTT
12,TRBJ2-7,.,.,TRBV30,CAAWQGNYEQYF,TGTGCCGCCTGGCAGGGGAATTACGAGCAGTACTTC
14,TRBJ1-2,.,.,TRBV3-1,CASSQDPDHYGYTF,TGTGCCAGCAGCCAAGATCCGGATCACTATGGCTACACCTTC
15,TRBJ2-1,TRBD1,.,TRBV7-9,CASSPQGDHYNEQFF,TGTGCCAGCAGCCCACAGGGGGATCACTACAATGAGCAGTTCTTC
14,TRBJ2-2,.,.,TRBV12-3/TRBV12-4,CASYLSPNTGELFF,TGTGCCAGCTATTTAAGTCCGAACACCGGGGAGCTGTTTTTT
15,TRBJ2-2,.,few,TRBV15,CATSNHDTDTGELFF,TGTGCCACCAGCAACCACGATACAGACACCGGGGAGCTGTTTTTT
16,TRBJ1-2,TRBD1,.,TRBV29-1,CSVGGDREMSDYGYTF,TGCAGCGTTGGGGGGGACAGGGAGATGTCGGACTATGGCTACACCTTC
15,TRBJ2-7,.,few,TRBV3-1,CASSQDPGRSYEQYF,TGTGCCAGCAGCCAAGACCCAGGGCGCTCCTACGAGCAGTACTTC
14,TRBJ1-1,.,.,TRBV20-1,CSARKTGWDTEAFF,TGCAGTGCTAGAAAAACAGGGTGGGACACTGAAGCTTTCTTT
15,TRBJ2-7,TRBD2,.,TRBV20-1,CSARGLAEVSYEQYF,TGCAGTGCTAGGGGACTAGCGGAGGTATCCTACGAGCAGTACTTC
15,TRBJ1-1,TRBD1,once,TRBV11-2,CASSLVTGLGTEAFF,TGTGCCAGCAGCTTAGTGACAGGGTTGGGCACTGAAGCTTTCTTT
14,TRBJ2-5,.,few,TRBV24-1,CATGGGLLGETQYF,TGTGCCACCGGGGGCGGGCTCCTTGGAGAGACCCAGTACTTC
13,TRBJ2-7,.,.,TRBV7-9,CASSPIPGTEQYF,TGTGCCAGCAGCCCTATCCCCGGCACCGAGCAGTACTTC
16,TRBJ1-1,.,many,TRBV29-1,CSVEQFDRYGNTEAFF,TGCAGCGTTGAACAATTCGACAGGTACGGGAACACTGAAGCTTTCTTT
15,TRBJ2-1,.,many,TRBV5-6,CASSLGGNSYNEQFF,TGTGCCAGCAGCTTGGGCGGAAATTCCTACAATGAGCAGTTCTTC
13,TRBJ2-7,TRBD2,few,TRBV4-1,CASSHGTSNEQYF,TGCGCCAGCAGCCACGGGACTAGCAACGAGCAGTACTTC
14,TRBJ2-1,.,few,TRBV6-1,CASSDRDNHNEQFF,TGTGCCAGCAGTGACCGGGACAACCACAATGAGCAGTTCTTC
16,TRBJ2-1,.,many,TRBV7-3,CASSPRRGTNYNEQFF,TGTGCCAGCAGCCCCCGCCGGGGGACAAACTACAATGAGCAGTTCTTC
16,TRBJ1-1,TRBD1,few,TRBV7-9,CASRPAPGTVNTEAFF,TGTGCCAGCAGACCCGCACCCGGGACAGTGAACACTGAAGCTTTCTTT
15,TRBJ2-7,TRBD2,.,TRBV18,CASSPTGGGRDEQYF,TGTGCCAGCTCACCAACCGGTGGAGGGAGGGACGAGCAGTACTTC